The subject of this entry is one TCR beta chain. Its target antigen remains unknown. Nothing much larger sits one base from this clone, and base qualities are not available. Enrolling through a virtual design, the prospective study's participants ranged in age from roughly 18 to 89 years and lived across some 23 United States geographic areas. In the prospective study, participants were assigned to cohorts based on the clinical history participants reported in a screening survey and a study questionnaire. ImmuneRACE Cohort 3 recovered participants were defined by two consecutive negative NP/OP PCR tests, healthcare professional clearance, or symptom resolution. Each participant in the prospective study had whole blood, serum and a nasopharyngeal or oropharyngeal swab collected by mobile phlebotomists. Over a roughly 2-month period, participants in the prospective study had the option of providing additional blood draws and questionnaires. Prospective study blood samples were shipped either frozen or at room temperature before DNA extraction.

The data originate from a study of blood T cell repertoires in COVID-19 (dated by TCRdb to 2018 to 2020). Looking at the study overall: The collaborator samples originated in the United States, Italy and Spain and spanned the acute and convalescent phases of COVID-19. The prospective study material was composed of cDNA or gDNA derived from T cells, B-cell-depleted T cells, or PBMCs. Where HLA class I and class II types were available, the types were taken from metadata supplied by the sample provider, not from assay-based typing. The sample metadata nearly always contained a de-identified subject ID, COVID-19 status, age in years and sex. The samples were drawn from two sources: the first 160 participants of the ongoing ImmuneRACE study, and 1,000 to 1,500 subjects contributed by 6 global collaborators. Subjects who had been exposed to COVID-19, were actively infected with it, or had recovered from it provided the deeply sampled blood TCRbeta repertoires that made up the dataset. The repertoires were released in a freely available public database intended as a resource for research on the immune response to SARS-CoV-2.

What the research found in general, with its limitations: How much clinical and demographic metadata was included differed by source and by participant, and the metadata was provided uncurated.

CDR1 and CDR2 are read off the germline V gene as MGHDK and SYGVNS. V trim: 3 bases; J trim: 2 bases; unmatched bases: 5. From its cysteine to its phenylalanine, the CDR3 spans 16 amino acids. The only DNA kept is the CDR3, 48 bases in frame from the first base. TCRbeta CDR3 regions were amplified from genomic DNA using the immunoSEQ Assay, a bias-controlled multiplex PCR. Per the authors' processing: The number of nucleated cells in each sample was estimated by amplification of reference gene primers within the assay. To quantify the absolute abundance of each unique TCRbeta CDR3 rearrangement, sequence reads were collapsed and filtered. For each sample, productive Simpson clonality was calculated as the square root of Simpson's diversity index across productive rearrangements. The clones in this table, taken by TCRdb from immuneACCESS, are in-frame only. Not every clone is retained; where verified, under half of the shortfall comes from an unresolved V gene, and the cause of the rest is unknown. V and J calls plus clone size are reproduced from that table; the DNA served to infer D and trimming. The sample has some 250,000 clones on record, about 89% of them singletons. Over 7.5% of the sample is held by the ten biggest clonotypes.

The receptor chain draws on TRBV25-1 and TRBJ2-1; TRBD2 lines up with 9 middle nucleotides. What was sequenced was PBMCs or T cells enriched from blood (not recorded which). The clonotype comes from a man in his forties who had recovered from COVID-19. The CDR3 region has the sequence CASSDRAGGPYNEQFF. In nucleotides, the sequence is TGTGCCAGCAGTGACCGGGCGGGGGGGCCCTACAATGAGCAGTTCTTC. The reference TRBV25-1 and TRBJ2-1 proteins fill in what lies around the CDR3, so the full variable domain reads EADIYQTPRYLVIGTGKKITLECSQTMGHDKMYWYQQDPGMELHLIHYSYGVNSTEKGDLSSESTVSRIRTEHFPLTLESARPSHTSQYLCASSDRAGGPYNEQFFGPGTRLTVL.